This passage covers 23 T cell receptor beta chains from one sample sequenced in a study of T cells in Graves' hyperthyroidism and ophthalmopathy (dated by TCRdb to about 2019). The library was built by means of multiplex PCR. Instrument on record: Illumina HiSeq 2000. The TCR beta CDR3 regions were amplified from RNA transcripts. The first round of RT-PCR for the TCR CDR3 was performed with the HTBI primer set and the Qiagen OneStep RT-PCR kit. TCRdb passed the public sequencing reads through fastp at Q25 and MiXCR, retaining productive beta sequences. Rows are unified per CDR3 protein, each entry keeping the most common DNA and genes. The sample profile shows approximately 500,000 distinct CDR3 sequences; around 45% of them were found once. The ten largest account for around 7.7% of the sample. The specimen was peripheral blood or thyroid tissue (not recorded which). These receptors all come from a young woman with Graves' hyperthyroidism.

Comments on this clonotype: A much larger clone lies one base from this, so it may be a read error. The gene calls are TRBV5-1 and TRBJ2-7, with a possible D match to TRBD2 (6 bases). Germline V gene lookup returns CDR1 SGHRS and CDR2 YFSETQ. This CDR3 region has 15 residues. Written as DNA, the CDR3 is TGCGCCAGCAGCTTCGGAGCGGGTCCCTCCTACGAGCAGCACTTC. Protein sequence: CASSFGAGPSYEQHF.

This clonotype came up many times. This sequence joins TRBV4-1 and TRBJ1-1, with TRBD1 matching 7 bases. V lost 5 bases, J lost 5 bases, and 8 bases stayed unmatched. Germline V lookup: CDR1 MGHRA, CDR2 YSYEKL. There are 14 residues in the CDR3. CDR3 loop: CASSVRQGETEAFF. The CDR3 DNA is TGCGCCAGCAGCGTCCGACAGGGAGAGACTGAAGCTTTCTTT.

The CDR3 sequence: CASSSGPLGTEAFF. DNA of the CDR3: TGTGCCAGCAGTTCCGGGCCGCTAGGCACTGAAGCTTTCTTT. The chain recombines TRBV12-3 or TRBV12-4 with TRBJ1-1; the D is unclear. V was shortened by 4 bases and J by 4 bases, with 13 bases between the two germline ends. The CDR3 contains 14 residues.

The V and J genes are TRBV7-8 and TRBJ2-7; D perhaps matches TRBD2 (5 bases). Germline CDR1 is SGHVS and CDR2 is FQNEAQ. The CDR3 length is 13 residues. With 5 bases removed from V and 7 bases from J, the gap between germline ends came to 15 bases. The CDR3 sequence is CASSPRTLGEQYF. The CDR3 DNA reads TGTGCCAGCAGCCCCCGGACTCTGGGGGAGCAGTACTTC.

This chain uses TRBV20-1 with TRBJ2-3; D is uncertain. The V end was cut by 0 bases, the J end by 3 bases, with 16 bases between. There are 16 residues in the CDR3. Per the germline V gene, CDR1 is DFQATT and CDR2 is SNEGSKA (reference sequence). The CDR3 DNA follows: TGCAGTGCTAGAGATCGTAGGCCCGAAATGACAGATACGCAGTATTTT. It translates to CSARDRRPEMTDTQYF.

This clonotype appeared many times. The chain combines TRBV20-1 with TRBJ2-5, with D tentatively TRBD1 or TRBD2 (5 bases each). In germline, CDR1 is DFQATT, CDR2 SNEGSKA (reference sequence). Trimming stripped 3 bases from V and 1 base from J, with 15 bases between. CDR3 length equals 15 residues. CDR3 region: CSASGHRLLQETQYF. Here the CDR3 DNA reads TGCAGTGCTAGTGGACACCGACTACTCCAAGAGACCCAGTACTTC.

In this sample, this clonotype turned up many times. J is TRBJ1-2 and V is TRBV2; 10 bases align to TRBD1. The CDR3 has 13 residues. V gave up 6 bases and J gave up 7 bases; unmatched junction bases: 5. CDR1 is SNHLY and CDR2 is FYNNEI in the germline V gene. The CDR3 nucleotides are TGTGCCAGCAGCCTCCGGGACAGGGGTGGCTACACCTTC. Its protein product is CASSLRDRGGYTF. The whole variable domain, remainder taken from reference TRBV2 and TRBJ1-2, is EPEVTQTPSHQVTQMGQEVILRCVPISNHLYFYWYRQILGQKVEFLVSFYNNEISEKSEIFDDQFSVERPDGSNFTLKIRSTKLEDSAMYFCASSLRDRGGYTFGSGTRLTVV.

This clonotype showed up many times. This sequence joins TRBV11-3 and TRBJ1-1; the D gene is possibly TRBD1 (6 bases). V shed 3 bases and J shed 5 bases, with 19 bases lying between them. CDR3 length: 16 residues. Germline lookup yields CDR1 SGHNT and CDR2 YENEEA. The CDR3 loop is CASSFPTGRFETEAFF. The CDR3 coding sequence is TGTGCCAGCAGCTTCCCTACAGGGAGATTTGAAACTGAAGCTTTCTTT.

This clonotype occurred many times. The rearrangement uses TRBV12-3 or TRBV12-4 and TRBJ1-2, with 8 positions matching TRBD1. V gave up 5 bases and J gave up 6 bases; unmatched junction bases: 5. The CDR3 loop spans 13 amino acids. The DNA for the CDR3 is TGTGCCAGCAGTCAGGACAGGGCTGATGGCTACACCTTC. This translates into CASSQDRADGYTF.

This clonotype was picked up many times. Relative to the germline gene, one junction end is altered; a read error may explain this. The V and J genes are TRBV2 and TRBJ1-1; a possible D gene is TRBD1 (5 bases). The CDR3 is 14 amino acids. Germline V gives CDR1 SNHLY, CDR2 FYNNEI. The CDR3 DNA reads as TGTGCCAGCAGGGAAGAGGACAAATACACTGAAGCTTTCTTT. Translating gives CASREEDKYTEAFF.

Points on this clonotype: Possible read error: a much larger clone is one base away. The CDR3 ends on some other residue instead of the conserved phenylalanine or tryptophan, so this is likely a read error. V and J are TRBV7-2 and TRBJ2-7; 11 bases are shared with TRBD2. Trimming removed 4 bases from V and 4 bases from J; junction bases left unmatched: 15. CDR1 is SGHTA, CDR2 FQGNSA, per germline. The CDR3 covers 18 residues. In DNA form, the CDR3 reads TGTGCCAGCAGCTCCCTACCCGCTAGCGGGAGGATACTATACGAGCAGTACCTC. Its protein is CASSSLPASGRILYEQYL.

In this sample, this clonotype turned up a few times. The rearrangement uses TRBV12-5 and TRBJ2-2; no reliable D call. There are 13 residues in the CDR3. Germline V gene lookup returns CDR1 LGHNT and CDR2 FRNRAP. V was shortened by 6 bases and J by 6 bases, with 11 bases between the two germline ends. The CDR3 loop is CASGPLRPGELFF. The CDR3 DNA follows: TGTGCTAGTGGACCCCTTAGGCCCGGGGAGCTGTTTTTT.

This clonotype was counted many times. The V and J genes are TRBV14 and TRBJ1-4; no firm D call. The CDR3 spans 14 residues. With 3 bases removed from V and 7 bases from J, the gap between germline ends came to 12 bases. Germline V gives CDR1 SGHDN, CDR2 FVKESK. The CDR3 protein is CASSHDFLGEKLFF. CDR3 DNA: TGTGCCAGCAGCCACGACTTCCTGGGTGAAAAACTGTTTTTT. Filled out from reference TRBV14 and TRBJ1-4, the complete variable domain reads EAGVTQFPSHSVIEKGQTVTLRCDPISGHDNLYWYRRVMGKEIKFLLHFVKESKQDESGMPNNRFLAERTGGTYSTLKVQPAELEDSGVYFCASSHDFLGEKLFFGSGTQLSVL.

This clonotype has just a few counts. The rearrangement joins TRBV20-1 to TRBJ2-7; 7 bases are a match to TRBD2. The V and J ends lost 0 bases and 0 bases, in that order; junction bases with no gene match: 8. The CDR3 is 16 residues long. The germline V gene encodes CDR1 DFQATT and CDR2 SNEGSKA (reference sequence). CDR3: CSARDLAERDSYEQYF. CDR3 in DNA: TGCAGTGCTAGAGATTTAGCGGAGCGGGACTCCTACGAGCAGTACTTC.

A remark on this clonotype: Without the conserved terminal phenylalanine or tryptophan, this CDR3 likely stems from a read error. The V gene is TRBV19, the J gene TRBJ2-7; TRBD1 might be the D (5 bases). This CDR3 spans 13 amino acids. Germline CDR1 reads LNHDA; CDR2 reads SQIVND (reference sequence). CDR3 in amino acids: CASGLNRHYEQYL. DNA of the CDR3: TGTGCTAGTGGTTTGAACAGGCACTACGAGCAGTACCTC.

This clonotype appeared many times. This chain connects TRBV12-3 or TRBV12-4 to TRBJ2-2; D is possibly TRBD1 (5 bases). V was shortened by 2 bases and J by 2 bases, with 6 bases between the two germline ends. The CDR3 has 14 amino acids. Here the CDR3 DNA reads TGTGCCAGCAGTTTACAGGGCAACACCGGGGAGCTGTTTTTT. Its translation is CASSLQGNTGELFF.

This clonotype has a count of ten or more. J is TRBJ1-2 and V is TRBV10-3; TRBD1 matches at 7 bases. The V gene end was trimmed by 0 bases and the J gene end by 3 bases; junction bases not matched to a gene: 13. CDR3 length: 18 residues. Germline V gene data show CDR1 as ENHRY and CDR2 as SYGVKD. The CDR3 spells CAISESGVGTESYYGYTF. The CDR3 coding sequence is TGTGCCATCAGTGAGTCGGGGGTGGGGACAGAAAGCTACTATGGCTACACCTTC.

This sequence joins TRBV29-1 and TRBJ1-2, with 9 bases matching TRBD1. Germline lookup yields CDR1 SQVTM and CDR2 ANQGSEA. Trimming took 6 bases from V and 5 from J; bases not matched to a gene: 7. This CDR3 comprises 13 residues. CDR3 region: CSVTGTGNYGYTF. In nucleotides, the CDR3 is TGCAGCGTCACCGGGACAGGGAATTATGGCTACACCTTC.

This clonotype was counted ten times or more. J is TRBJ2-7 and V is TRBV11-3; the match to TRBD2 covers 7 bases. Germline-derived CDR1 and CDR2 are SGHNT and YENEEA. CDR3 size: 17 residues. With 4 bases clipped from V and 0 bases from J, the junction kept 12 bases outside the gene matches. The CDR3 bases are TGTGCCAGCAGCTCTAGCGGACTCAACCGGAGCTCCTACGAGCAGTACTTC. This codes for CASSSSGLNRSSYEQYF.

The count of this clonotype is one. The junction departs from germline at one end; a sequencing error may be responsible. V usage is TRBV6-5 and J usage is TRBJ2-5; 7 positions agree with TRBD2. The CDR3 totals 18 residues. CDR1 is MNHEY and CDR2 is SVGAGI in the germline V gene. Here the CDR3 DNA reads TGTGCCAGCAGTTACTCTAGAACTAGCGTCCCTAGACAAGAGGCCCAGTACTTC. Protein product: CASSYSRTSVPRQEAQYF.

This clonotype occurred a few times. The chain recombines TRBV29-1 with TRBJ2-3; D gene unclear. The germline V gene encodes CDR1 SQVTM and CDR2 ANQGSEA. This CDR3 has 13 amino acids. The CDR3 bases are TGCAGTGCCCAGAAATTTTCCACAGATACGCAGTATTTT. It encodes CSAQKFSTDTQYF.

The V gene is TRBV3-1, the J gene TRBJ2-5, with 9 bases identical to TRBD2. Germline CDR1 LGHDT, CDR2 YNNKEL (reference sequence). The CDR3 has 19 amino acids. Unmatched junction bases numbered 18, after V lost 3 bases and J lost 4 bases. CDR3 sequence: CASSQPLRGSGRSGETQYF. DNA for the CDR3: TGTGCCAGCAGCCAGCCCCTGCGGGGTAGCGGGAGATCGGGAGAGACCCAGTACTTC.

In its sample, this clonotype was seen many times. This chain joins TRBV5-1 and TRBJ1-5, with 9 positions matching TRBD1. Germline CDR1 and CDR2: SGHRS and YFSETQ. Trimming removed 4 bases from V and 6 bases from J; junction bases left unmatched: 8. The CDR3 sequence is 15 residues long. CDR3 DNA sequence: TGCGCCAGCAGCCTTGGACAGGGGTCGGGTCAGCCCCAGCATTTT. It is translated as CASSLGQGSGQPQHF.